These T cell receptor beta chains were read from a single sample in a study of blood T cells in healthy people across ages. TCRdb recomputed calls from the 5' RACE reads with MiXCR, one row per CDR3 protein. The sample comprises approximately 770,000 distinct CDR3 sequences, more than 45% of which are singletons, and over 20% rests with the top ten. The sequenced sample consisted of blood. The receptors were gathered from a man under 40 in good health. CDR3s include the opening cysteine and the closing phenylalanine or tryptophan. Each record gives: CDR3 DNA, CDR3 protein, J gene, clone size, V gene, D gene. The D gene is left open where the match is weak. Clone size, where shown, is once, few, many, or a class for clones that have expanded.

CDR3nt: TGTGCCAGCATGGGTTCAGAGACCCAGTACTTC; CDR3aa: CASMGSETQYF; j_gene: TRBJ2-5; abundance: .; v_gene: TRBV6-2/TRBV6-3; d_gene: .
CDR3nt: TGTGCCAGCAGACGGACAGTTGAAGCTTTCTTT; CDR3aa: CASRRTVEAFF; j_gene: TRBJ1-1; abundance: once; v_gene: TRBV28; d_gene: .
CDR3nt: TGCGCCAGCAGCCCCTCTCCGGGACTAATCTATGAGCAGTTCTTC; CDR3aa: CASSPSPGLIYEQFF; j_gene: TRBJ2-1; abundance: .; v_gene: TRBV4-3; d_gene: TRBD2
CDR3nt: TGCAGTGCCAAGGGGACTAGCGACTACGAGCAGTACTTC; CDR3aa: CSAKGTSDYEQYF; j_gene: TRBJ2-7; abundance: many; v_gene: TRBV20-1; d_gene: TRBD2
CDR3nt: TGCAGCGTTGAACCCCAGCGGGGAAGGGGAGAGACCCAGTACTTC; CDR3aa: CSVEPQRGRGETQYF; j_gene: TRBJ2-5; abundance: few; v_gene: TRBV29-1; d_gene: TRBD2
CDR3nt: TGCAGTGCTAGAGGGTGGCTAGCGGGGGGGAAAAAGAATGAGCAGTTCTTC; CDR3aa: CSARGWLAGGKKNEQFF; j_gene: TRBJ2-1; abundance: .; v_gene: TRBV20-1; d_gene: TRBD2
CDR3nt: TGTGCCAGCAGTTTAGGCCCACCCCCAAGCAATCAGCCCCAGCATTTT; CDR3aa: CASSLGPPPSNQPQHF; j_gene: TRBJ1-5; abundance: once; v_gene: TRBV27; d_gene: .
CDR3nt: TGTGCCAGCAGCCCACGAGGATACTATGGCTACACCTTC; CDR3aa: CASSPRGYYGYTF; j_gene: TRBJ1-2; abundance: .; v_gene: TRBV7-9; d_gene: .
CDR3nt: TGTGCCAGCAGTTTTAAAGGCCTACCCCCCTACGAGCAGTACTTC; CDR3aa: CASSFKGLPPYEQYF; j_gene: TRBJ2-7; abundance: few; v_gene: TRBV28; d_gene: .
CDR3nt: TGTGCCAGCAGTCCCATCGGGACTAGTGCCTACGAGCAGTACTTC; CDR3aa: CASSPIGTSAYEQYF; j_gene: TRBJ2-7; abundance: few; v_gene: TRBV27; d_gene: TRBD2
CDR3nt: TGCGCCAGCAGCCTAGAAGGGGGGCTCGGGGGCACAGATACCCAGTATTTT; CDR3aa: CASSLEGGLGGTDTQYF; j_gene: TRBJ2-3; abundance: once; v_gene: TRBV5-1; d_gene: .
CDR3nt: TGTGCCAGCAGCCAATCAACACAGGCGGGCTACACCTTC; CDR3aa: CASSQSTQAGYTF; j_gene: TRBJ1-2; abundance: few; v_gene: TRBV16; d_gene: .
CDR3nt: TGTGCCAGCAGTGGAGGTACTAGCGGCTGGTCCTACGAGCAGTACTTC; CDR3aa: CASSGGTSGWSYEQYF; j_gene: TRBJ2-7; abundance: once; v_gene: TRBV25-1; d_gene: TRBD2
CDR3nt: TGTGCCAGCAGTTCCCCCGGGGCTGGCTACACCTTC; CDR3aa: CASSSPGAGYTF; j_gene: TRBJ1-2; abundance: .; v_gene: TRBV6-2/TRBV6-3; d_gene: .
CDR3nt: TGCGCCAGCAGCTTGGACCCCGGGCCAGGGTATACTGGGGCCAACGTCCTGACTTTC; CDR3aa: CASSLDPGPGYTGANVLTF; j_gene: TRBJ2-6; abundance: few; v_gene: TRBV5-1; d_gene: .
CDR3nt: TGTGCCAGCAGCCTCCCGGGACAGGGGGCAGGTGAGCAGTTCTTC; CDR3aa: CASSLPGQGAGEQFF; j_gene: TRBJ2-1; abundance: .; v_gene: TRBV4-2; d_gene: TRBD1
CDR3nt: TGTGCCAGCAGCTTCCCGGGACAGGGGCGAAGCTATGGCTACACCTTC; CDR3aa: CASSFPGQGRSYGYTF; j_gene: TRBJ1-2; abundance: .; v_gene: TRBV7-2; d_gene: TRBD1
CDR3nt: TGCAGTGCTAGGTGGGGGTCTGGTTATGGCTACACCTTC; CDR3aa: CSARWGSGYGYTF; j_gene: TRBJ1-2; abundance: .; v_gene: TRBV20-1; d_gene: .
CDR3nt: TGTGCCAGCAGTCTCCAGGGCACTAGCGGCCAAGAGACCCAGTACTTC; CDR3aa: CASSLQGTSGQETQYF; j_gene: TRBJ2-5; abundance: .; v_gene: TRBV12-3/TRBV12-4; d_gene: TRBD2
CDR3nt: TGCAGTGCCCTAGAAGGGAACACAGATACGCAGTATTTT; CDR3aa: CSALEGNTDTQYF; j_gene: TRBJ2-3; abundance: .; v_gene: TRBV20-1; d_gene: .
CDR3nt: TGTGCCAGCAGTTACTCGGCGGTCGGACCGAACTATGGCTACACCTTC; CDR3aa: CASSYSAVGPNYGYTF; j_gene: TRBJ1-2; abundance: few; v_gene: TRBV6-5; d_gene: .
CDR3nt: TGTGCCAGCAGTGTAAACAGGGGAGGGAGCACAGATACGCAGTATTTT; CDR3aa: CASSVNRGGSTDTQYF; j_gene: TRBJ2-3; abundance: .; v_gene: TRBV6-1; d_gene: .
CDR3nt: TGTGCCAGCAGCCAAGGAGAGACCCAGTACTTC; CDR3aa: CASSQGETQYF; j_gene: TRBJ2-5; abundance: many; v_gene: TRBV3-1; d_gene: .
CDR3nt: TGTGCCAGCAGCCACGGAGCTAACAACGAGCAGTACTTC; CDR3aa: CASSHGANNEQYF; j_gene: TRBJ2-7; abundance: .; v_gene: TRBV6-2/TRBV6-3; d_gene: .
CDR3nt: TGTGCCAGCAGACCACTAGCCAAAAACATTCAGTACTTC; CDR3aa: CASRPLAKNIQYF; j_gene: TRBJ2-4; abundance: .; v_gene: TRBV7-2; d_gene: .
CDR3nt: TGTGCCGGCAGTTACTCCCACGGACCGTCGCCGAGCTCCTACGAGCAGTACTTC; CDR3aa: CAGSYSHGPSPSSYEQYF; j_gene: TRBJ2-7; abundance: .; v_gene: TRBV6-5; d_gene: .
CDR3nt: TGCAGTGCGCCGAGGTCGGGGATCCAAGAGACCCAGTACTTC; CDR3aa: CSAPRSGIQETQYF; j_gene: TRBJ2-5; abundance: .; v_gene: TRBV20-1; d_gene: .
CDR3nt: TGTGCCAGCAGCGTAGGCAGCCCCACTGAAGCTTTCTTT; CDR3aa: CASSVGSPTEAFF; j_gene: TRBJ1-1; abundance: .; v_gene: TRBV9; d_gene: .
CDR3nt: TGTGCCAGCAAGGGAGGATCAGCTAACTATGGCTACACCTTC; CDR3aa: CASKGGSANYGYTF; j_gene: TRBJ1-2; abundance: .; v_gene: TRBV2; d_gene: .
CDR3nt: TGTGCCAGCACTGAGATTGGGGGAACCCAGTACTTC; CDR3aa: CASTEIGGTQYF; j_gene: TRBJ2-5; abundance: .; v_gene: TRBV12-3/TRBV12-4; d_gene: .
CDR3nt: TGTGCCAGCAGTTACTCTTTGGTCGACGGAAACATTCAGTACTTC; CDR3aa: CASSYSLVDGNIQYF; j_gene: TRBJ2-4; abundance: .; v_gene: TRBV6-2/TRBV6-3; d_gene: .
CDR3nt: TGCGCCAGCAGCTTCCAGAGTGTTTCAGAGACCCAGTACTTC; CDR3aa: CASSFQSVSETQYF; j_gene: TRBJ2-5; abundance: few; v_gene: TRBV5-1; d_gene: .
CDR3nt: TGCGCCAGCAGCTCCGCTCTAGCCAACGAGCAGTACTTC; CDR3aa: CASSSALANEQYF; j_gene: TRBJ2-7; abundance: few; v_gene: TRBV5-1; d_gene: .
CDR3nt: TGTGCCAGCAGTGCTCGGGACAGGGAGGCCAACGGCAGGATTGGGGCCAACGTCCTGACTTTC; CDR3aa: CASSARDREANGRIGANVLTF; j_gene: TRBJ2-6; abundance: many; v_gene: TRBV6-1; d_gene: TRBD1
CDR3nt: TGCGCCAGCAGCGGCCGCACAGGGGTGGCAGTAGAGACCCAGTACTTC; CDR3aa: CASSGRTGVAVETQYF; j_gene: TRBJ2-5; abundance: few; v_gene: TRBV5-1; d_gene: TRBD1
CDR3nt: TGTGCCAGCAGCCTCAGGGGACACGGAGCCAAAAACATTCAGTACTTC; CDR3aa: CASSLRGHGAKNIQYF; j_gene: TRBJ2-4; abundance: .; v_gene: TRBV6-2/TRBV6-3; d_gene: .
CDR3nt: TGCGCCAGCAGTCCCCAGGGTTCCCACTACAATGAGCAGTTCTTC; CDR3aa: CASSPQGSHYNEQFF; j_gene: TRBJ2-1; abundance: .; v_gene: TRBV5-1; d_gene: .
CDR3nt: TGTGCCAGCAGTTTAATCGCCGCGGCCACAGATACGCAGTATTTT; CDR3aa: CASSLIAAATDTQYF; j_gene: TRBJ2-3; abundance: .; v_gene: TRBV27; d_gene: .
CDR3nt: TGTGCCAGCAGCCAAGAACCCGGGACTAGCGGGGGTCTGACGGGAGCTGAGCAGTTCTTC; CDR3aa: CASSQEPGTSGGLTGAEQFF; j_gene: TRBJ2-1; abundance: few; v_gene: TRBV4-2; d_gene: TRBD2
CDR3nt: TGTGCCAGCAGGGCCGGGACTAGCGTTTACAATGAGCAGTTCTTC; CDR3aa: CASRAGTSVYNEQFF; j_gene: TRBJ2-1; abundance: .; v_gene: TRBV7-9; d_gene: TRBD2
CDR3nt: TGTGCCACCAGCAGAGACAGGGAGGGTCAGCCCCAGCATTTT; CDR3aa: CATSRDREGQPQHF; j_gene: TRBJ1-5; abundance: .; v_gene: TRBV15; d_gene: .
CDR3nt: TGTGCCAGCACCACTTCCAATCAGCCCCAGCATTTT; CDR3aa: CASTTSNQPQHF; j_gene: TRBJ1-5; abundance: .; v_gene: TRBV28; d_gene: .
CDR3nt: TGTGCCAGCAGCGCGGTTGTAAGAGACTATGGCTACACCTTC; CDR3aa: CASSAVVRDYGYTF; j_gene: TRBJ1-2; abundance: few; v_gene: TRBV7-2; d_gene: .
CDR3nt: TGTGCCAGCAGCTTTGGGGACAGCGGGGACTATGGCTACACCTTC; CDR3aa: CASSFGDSGDYGYTF; j_gene: TRBJ1-2; abundance: .; v_gene: TRBV5-5; d_gene: TRBD1
CDR3nt: TGCAGCGTTCTCGTCCTCTCAGATACGCAGTATTTT; CDR3aa: CSVLVLSDTQYF; j_gene: TRBJ2-3; abundance: .; v_gene: TRBV29-1; d_gene: .
CDR3nt: TGTGCCAGCAGCAAAAAACGGGACAACTCCTACGAGCAGTACTTC; CDR3aa: CASSKKRDNSYEQYF; j_gene: TRBJ2-7; abundance: .; v_gene: TRBV14; d_gene: .
CDR3nt: TGTGCCAGCAGCCACGGGACCCATGAAAAACTGTTTTTT; CDR3aa: CASSHGTHEKLFF; j_gene: TRBJ1-4; abundance: few; v_gene: TRBV7-2; d_gene: .
CDR3nt: TGTGCCAGCAGACCAGTTGTCGCGGCTCAAGAGACCCAGTACTTC; CDR3aa: CASRPVVAAQETQYF; j_gene: TRBJ2-5; abundance: .; v_gene: TRBV28; d_gene: .
CDR3nt: TGTGCCAGCAGCTCCCCCATACTAGCGGGAGGGAGAAATGAGCAGTTCTTC; CDR3aa: CASSSPILAGGRNEQFF; j_gene: TRBJ2-1; abundance: few; v_gene: TRBV7-9; d_gene: TRBD2
CDR3nt: TGTGCCAGCAGTGCCCGCGCGGGGAGCAATCAGCCCCAGCATTTT; CDR3aa: CASSARAGSNQPQHF; j_gene: TRBJ1-5; abundance: .; v_gene: TRBV6-4; d_gene: .
CDR3nt: TGTGCCAGCAGTTATCACAATCAGCCCCAGCATTTT; CDR3aa: CASSYHNQPQHF; j_gene: TRBJ1-5; abundance: .; v_gene: TRBV6-2/TRBV6-3; d_gene: .
CDR3nt: TGTGCCAGCAGCTCGAGACAGCACTATGGCTACACCTTC; CDR3aa: CASSSRQHYGYTF; j_gene: TRBJ1-2; abundance: .; v_gene: TRBV6-6; d_gene: .